The rows below give T cell receptor beta chains drawn from one sample of a study of blood T cell repertoires in COVID-19. Only in-frame clones appear in the TCRdb table, and some are missing; sequencing was by immunoSEQ multiplex PCR. The table records 150,000 or so clones, roughly three quarters of them present only once. The sample comprised peripheral blood. The receptor set was obtained from an older woman with COVID-19, enrolled during active disease. The CDR3 runs from the conserved cysteine through the conserved F or W. The D gene is left open where the match is weak. Expanded clones get a size class; other rows say once, few or many, or leave the size out.

clone_size	d_call	v_call	j_call	cdr3_nt	cdr3_aa
NA	TRBD1	TRBV18	TRBJ1-5	TGTGCCAGCTCACTCGGACAGGGTATACAGCCCCAGCATTTT	CASSLGQGIQPQHF
NA	TRBD2	TRBV11-2	TRBJ2-3	TGTGCCAGCAGCACAAACCCACAACTAGCGGAAATAAGCACAGATACGCAGTATTTT	CASSTNPQLAEISTDTQYF
NA	NA	TRBV4-3	TRBJ2-7	TGCGCCAGCAGCCAAGTCCAGGGGGGCTCCTACGAGCAGTACTTC	CASSQVQGGSYEQYF
NA	NA	TRBV27	TRBJ1-2	TGTGCCAGCAGTCCGCGCGGACAGAACTATGGCTACACCTTC	CASSPRGQNYGYTF
NA	NA	TRBV5-6	TRBJ2-1	TGTGCCAGCAGGCGGGTCGGGTTTAACAATGAGCAGTTCTTC	CASRRVGFNNEQFF
NA	NA	TRBV6-1	TRBJ1-1	TGTGCCAGCAGTGAAGGACAGAAGAACACTGAAGCTTTCTTT	CASSEGQKNTEAFF
NA	NA	TRBV5-1	TRBJ1-1	TGCGCCAGCAGGCCCCAAACAGAAGACACTGAAGCTTTCTTT	CASRPQTEDTEAFF
NA	NA	TRBV19	TRBJ1-2	TGTGCCAGTAGACCCGGGGGGGGCCCCTACACCTTC	CASRPGGGPYTF
many	TRBD2	TRBV4-3	TRBJ2-1	TGCGCCAGCAGCCAGCGCGGGGGATCGGGCAATGAGCAGTTCTTC	CASSQRGGSGNEQFF
once	NA	TRBV5-4	TRBJ1-1	TGTGCCAGCAGCAAACCACAGGAGTACACTGAAGCTTTCTTT	CASSKPQEYTEAFF
NA	NA	TRBV19	TRBJ1-1	TGTGCCAGTAGTCCAGACATCCTCCTGAACACTGAAGCTTTCTTT	CASSPDILLNTEAFF